What follows are 29 T cell receptor beta chains derived from one specimen sequenced in a study of control samples from healthy donors and cancer patients. Data came from immunoSEQ multiplex PCR; TCRdb stores just in-frame clones and leaves some out. The data contain tens of thousands of clones, around 83% of them singletons. The sequencing sample was made of PBMCs. Source of these receptors: a man aged 55 to 70 with head and neck cancer.

This clone was counted a few times. CDR3 nucleotide sequence: TGTGCCAGCAGTATAAAAGGGACAGGCTATAATTCACCCCTCCACTTT. This gives the protein CASSIKGTGYNSPLHF. The V and J genes are TRBV28 and TRBJ1-6; 8 bases agree with TRBD1. Germline V CDR1 and CDR2: MDHEN, SYDVKM. V lost 5 bases and J lost 3; bases outside the gene matches: 6. The CDR3 loop spans 16 amino acids.

The rearrangement links TRBV7-9 to TRBJ1-1; D unclear. The CDR3 runs to 14 residues. Germline V gene lookup returns CDR1 SEHNR and CDR2 FQNEAQ (reference sequence). Between the trimmed V and J ends, which lost 3 bases and 0 bases, there was a span of 8 bases. The CDR3 DNA reads as TGTGCCAGCAGCTTTTGGACCGTGAACACTGAAGCTTTCTTT. Translated, it gives CASSFWTVNTEAFF.

This chain links TRBV28 with TRBJ2-7, with TRBD2 identical over 11 bases. In germline, CDR1 is MDHEN, CDR2 SYDVKM. J gave up 0 bases and V 6 bases, and 4 bases lay outside the gene matches. The CDR3 runs 15 residues. The CDR3 spells CASSPTSGSSYEQYF. CDR3 coding DNA: TGTGCCAGCAGCCCCACTAGCGGGAGCTCCTACGAGCAGTACTTC.

This clone came up a few times. CDR3 sequence (DNA): TGTGCCAGCAGCGTTGCCAATCAGCCCCAGCATTTT. This sequence encodes CASSVANQPQHF. The chain uses TRBV9 and TRBJ1-5, with D unclear. The CDR3 is made up of 12 amino acids. Germline loops: CDR1 SGDLS, CDR2 YYNGEE. V lost 2 bases to trimming and J lost 3 bases, with 3 bases between them.

The genes are TRBV7-2 and TRBJ1-1; TRBD1 is a possible D gene (6 bases). Germline CDR1 is SGHTA and CDR2 is FQGNSA. CDR3 length equals 12 residues. The V and J ends lost 5 bases and 6 bases respectively, with 10 bases between them. Written as DNA, the CDR3 is TGTGCCAGCAGCGTAGGGACACCTGAAGCTTTCTTT. This gives the protein CASSVGTPEAFF.

This chain joins TRBV12-3 or TRBV12-4 and TRBJ1-5; the D gene is possibly TRBD1 (5 bases). Trimming pared 6 bases from V and 3 bases from J, leaving 9 bases between. The CDR3 sequence is 13 residues long. The CDR3: CASSPGYNQPQHF. CDR3 coding DNA: TGTGCCAGCAGCCCAGGGTACAATCAGCCCCAGCATTTT.

The V call is TRBV29-1, the J call TRBJ1-2, with D perhaps matching TRBD1 (6 bases). In germline, CDR1 is SQVTM, CDR2 ANQGSEA. This CDR3 has 12 residues. Trimming cost V 2 bases and J 4 bases, with 8 bases left between them. The CDR3: CSVELTGYGYTF. The CDR3, as DNA: TGCAGCGTTGAACTGACAGGCTATGGCTACACCTTC.

This chain connects TRBV9 to TRBJ1-4, with TRBD1 matching over 7 bases. The CDR3 has 16 amino acids. V shed 3 bases and J 5 bases; nucleotides not matched to a gene: 10. Germline CDR1 is SGDLS and CDR2 is YYNGEE. Written as DNA, the CDR3 is TGTGCCAGCAGCGACACGGTTGGACAGGAGAATGAAAAACTGTTTTTT. It is translated as CASSDTVGQENEKLFF.

The chain is built from TRBV5-4 and TRBJ1-2, with 8 bases fitting TRBD1. Per the germline V gene, CDR1 is SGHNT and CDR2 is YYREEE (reference sequence). This CDR3 spans 15 amino acids. J was trimmed by 6 bases and V by 3 bases; bases with no gene match: 10. The CDR3 DNA is TGTGCCAGCAGCTACCCGGCACAGGGGGTAGATGGCTACACCTTC. Translation: CASSYPAQGVDGYTF. The full variable domain, rest sourced from reference TRBV5-4 and TRBJ1-2, is ETGVTQSPTHLIKTRGQQVTLRCSSQSGHNTVSWYQQALGQGPQFIFQYYREEENGRGNFPPRFSGLQFPNYSSELNVNALELDDSALYLCASSYPAQGVDGYTFGSGTRLTVV.

The rearrangement uses TRBV19 and TRBJ2-2, with 11 bases identical to TRBD2. CDR3 length: 17 residues. With V trimmed by 7 bases and J by 4 bases, 11 bases remained unmatched. Germline loops: CDR1 LNHDA, CDR2 SQIVND (reference sequence). This CDR3 reads CASTPVASGGFTGELFF. CDR3 DNA: TGTGCCAGTACCCCCGTGGCTAGCGGGGGGTTCACCGGGGAGCTGTTTTTT.

This chain connects TRBV12-3 or TRBV12-4 to TRBJ1-1, with D hard to call. CDR3 length: 13 amino acids. Trimming stripped 2 bases from V and 1 base from J, with 5 bases between. CDR3 in DNA: TGTGCCAGCAGTTTAAGTACGAACACTGAAGCTTTCTTT. Residues: CASSLSTNTEAFF.

Note on this clone: Other DNA sequences in this specimen translate into the identical CDR3. This sequence joins TRBV7-2 and TRBJ1-2; D is uncertain. V was pared by 1 base and J by 3 bases, with 12 bases between. This CDR3 spans 15 amino acids. CDR1 SGHTA and CDR2 FQGNSA come from the germline V gene. CDR3 sequence (DNA): TGTGCCAGCAGCTTAGTAGGAGACTCTGACTATGGCTACACCTTC. It translates to CASSLVGDSDYGYTF.

J is TRBJ1-1 and V is TRBV18; D possibly corresponds to TRBD1 (6 bases). The ends were cut back, 4 bases at V and 4 bases at J, with 13 bases in the middle. The CDR3 is 14 residues long. From germline, CDR1 is KGHSH and CDR2 LQKENI. CDR3 nucleotides: TGTGCCAGCTCACAAGGACAGAGTGGCACTGAAGCTTTCTTT. Encoded protein: CASSQGQSGTEAFF.

The rearrangement joins TRBV5-1 to TRBJ2-7; weak D call: TRBD1 (6 bases). V lost 2 bases, J lost 7 bases, and 13 bases lay in between. CDR3 size: 13 residues. Germline V lookup: CDR1 SGHRS, CDR2 YFSETQ. DNA for the CDR3: TGCGCCAGCAGCTTAGGGGGAGTAAGGGAGCAGTACTTC. Protein: CASSLGGVREQYF.

The chain employs TRBV6-5 and TRBJ1-1; 8 bases line up with TRBD1. The V gene's germline CDR1 is MNHEY and CDR2 SVGAGI. The CDR3 is made up of 15 amino acids. The J segment lost 11 bases and the V segment lost 6 bases, leaving 17 bases of the junction unmatched. The CDR3 DNA follows: TGTGCCAGCAGCGGCGTCGGACAGGGACTTCGTAAGGCTTTCTTT. Translation gives CASSGVGQGLRKAFF.

This clone showed up just a few times. This chain uses TRBV6-1 with TRBJ2-6; D assignment may be TRBD1 or TRBD2 (5 bases each). Germline-derived CDR1 and CDR2 are MNHNS and SASEGT. This CDR3 has 16 amino acids. V was trimmed by 3 bases and J by 9 bases, leaving 18 bases between them. The CDR3, as DNA: TGTGCCAGCAGTGACGGGCCAGGGAGAAGGGACAACGTCCTGACTTTC. Translated, it gives CASSDGPGRRDNVLTF.

The chain combines TRBV21-1 with TRBJ2-3; the table's D call, TRBD1, has no DNA check behind it. TRBV21-1 is tagged as a pseudogene. The CDR3 is 17 amino acids. CDR3 loop: CASSKAEGQVSTDTQYF. Here the CDR3 DNA reads TGTGCCAGCAGCAAAGCGGAGGGACAGGTTAGCACAGATACGCAGTATTTT.

In regard to this clone: Compared with germline, one end of the junction differs, possibly owing to a read error. The genes are TRBV7-7 and TRBJ2-2, with TRBD2 matching 11 bases. The CDR3 length is 15 residues. In germline, CDR1 is SSHAT, CDR2 FNYEAQ (reference sequence). The CDR3 sequence: CASSHTSGRTGELFF. The CDR3 DNA reads TGTGCTAGCAGCCATACTAGCGGGAGAACCGGGGAGCTGTTTTTT.

This chain joins TRBV5-6 and TRBJ1-2, with no clear D. Per germline, CDR1 SGHDT and CDR2 YYEEEE. The V and J ends lost 0 bases and 4 bases respectively, with 7 bases between them. CDR3 length: 13 amino acids. The CDR3 reads CASSLEGLYGYTF. As DNA, the CDR3 is TGTGCCAGCAGCTTGGAGGGTCTCTATGGCTACACCTTC.

The chain is built from TRBV9 and TRBJ2-3; D unclear. The germline CDR1 and CDR2 sequences are SGDLS and YYNGEE. V was cut by 0 bases and J by 2 bases, with 7 bases left in between. The CDR3 extends over 14 amino acids. The CDR3 DNA is TGTGCCAGCAGCGTAGAGGGCTCCACAGATACGCAGTATTTT. Translating it yields CASSVEGSTDTQYF.

The chain employs TRBV12-3 or TRBV12-4 and TRBJ1-5; D gene unclear. The CDR3 extends over 13 amino acids. V lost 6 bases, J lost 7 bases, and 13 bases lay in between. CDR3 in amino acids: CASRPQDAQPQHF. The CDR3 nucleotides are TGTGCCAGCAGACCGCAGGACGCCCAGCCCCAGCATTTT.

The CDR3 here is CASSYYRTALGGELFF. CDR3 coding DNA: TGTGCCAGCAGTTATTATAGGACAGCGCTGGGAGGGGAGCTGTTTTTT. This chain joins TRBV6-2 or TRBV6-3 and TRBJ2-2; D may be TRBD1 (6 bases). The germline gives CDR1 MNHEY, CDR2 SVGEGT. The germline V and J ends were trimmed by 3 bases and 8 bases, with 19 bases remaining between them. The CDR3 is 16 amino acids.

This clone showed up just once. The rearrangement links TRBV7-9 to TRBJ1-1; D is unresolved. The CDR3 spans 13 residues. Per germline, CDR1 SEHNR and CDR2 FQNEAQ (reference sequence). Trimming removed 2 bases at V and 1 base at J, with 5 bases between. CDR3 in DNA: TGTGCCAGCAGCTTATGGCAGAACACTGAAGCTTTCTTT. Translating it yields CASSLWQNTEAFF.

The rearrangement uses TRBV6-2 or TRBV6-3 and TRBJ1-1; D is uncertain. This CDR3 spans 17 amino acids. Germline V gene sequence: CDR1 MNHEY, CDR2 SVGEGT. V shed 0 bases and J shed 5 bases, with 19 bases lying between them. CDR3 bases: TGTGCCAGCAGTTACTCGACTTCCGGGAGGGAGAAAACTGAAGCTTTCTTT. It is translated as CASSYSTSGREKTEAFF.

The gene calls are TRBV5-6 and TRBJ2-5, with D maybe TRBD1 (6 bases). The ends were cut back, 4 bases at V and 0 bases at J, with 10 bases in the middle. Germline values: CDR1 SGHDT, CDR2 YYEEEE. The CDR3 length is 14 residues. As DNA, the CDR3 is TGTGCCAGCAGCCTACGGACAGACCAAGAGACCCAGTACTTC. It encodes CASSLRTDQETQYF.

The V call is TRBV6-1, the J call TRBJ2-7; D call uncertain. With 3 bases removed from V and 4 bases from J, the gap between germline ends came to 10 bases. The CDR3 has 13 residues. Germline-derived CDR1 and CDR2 are MNHNS and SASEGT. Here the CDR3 DNA reads TGTGCCAGCAGTGATACGGGCGTTTACGAGCAGTACTTC. This translates into CASSDTGVYEQYF.

J is TRBJ2-7 and V is TRBV6-5; D perhaps matches TRBD1 (6 bases). CDR1 and CDR2 from the germline V gene are MNHEY and SVGAGI. The CDR3 is 14 residues long. V shed 2 bases and J shed 4 bases, with 12 bases lying between them. CDR3 sequence (DNA): TGTGCCAGCAGTTACCGGGACACAGAGTACGAGCAGTACTTC. This encodes CASSYRDTEYEQYF.

This rearrangement joins TRBV10-1 to TRBJ2-3; D is ambiguous. Per germline, CDR1 WNHNN and CDR2 SYGVQD (reference sequence). V lost 3 bases and J lost 2, with 9 bases in between. This CDR3 is 14 amino acids long. As DNA, the CDR3 is TGCGCCAGCAGTGACCGGCTAATCACAGATACGCAGTATTTT. Its protein product is CASSDRLITDTQYF.

This chain links TRBV4-3 with TRBJ2-5; D is unclear. The germline V and J ends were trimmed by 1 base and 5 bases, with 11 bases remaining between them. The CDR3 covers 14 residues. Germline V CDR1 and CDR2: LGHNA, YSLEER. This CDR3 reads CASSQGRAWETQYF. The CDR3 DNA follows: TGCGCCAGCAGCCAAGGACGAGCATGGGAGACCCAGTACTTC.